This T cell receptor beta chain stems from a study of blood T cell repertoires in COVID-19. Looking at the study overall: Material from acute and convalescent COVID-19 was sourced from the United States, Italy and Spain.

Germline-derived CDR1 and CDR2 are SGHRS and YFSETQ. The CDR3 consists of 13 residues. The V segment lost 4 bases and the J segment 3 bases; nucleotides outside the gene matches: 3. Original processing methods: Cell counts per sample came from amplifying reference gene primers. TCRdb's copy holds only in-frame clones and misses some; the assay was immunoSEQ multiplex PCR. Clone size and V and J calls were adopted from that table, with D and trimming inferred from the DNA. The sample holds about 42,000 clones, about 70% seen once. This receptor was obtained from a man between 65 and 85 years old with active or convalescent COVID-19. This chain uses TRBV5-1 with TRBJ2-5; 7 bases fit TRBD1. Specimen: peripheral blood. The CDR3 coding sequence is TGCGCCAGCAGCGAGACAGGGAAAGAGACCCAGTACTTC. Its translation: CASSETGKETQYF.